The 3 T cell receptor beta chains below come from one sample, sequenced in a study of T cells after yellow fever vaccination. TCRdb analysed the 5' RACE reads with MiXCR anew, one entry per CDR3 protein. The repertoire holds around 360,000 distinct CDR3 sequences, with 9.5% to 13% as singletons. The sample in question was PBMCs, obtained on the day of the first yellow fever vaccination. These receptors originate from a young man who received the YFV17D yellow fever vaccine.

The V and J genes are TRBV12-3 or TRBV12-4 and TRBJ1-2; 7 bases agree with TRBD1. V lost 2 bases and J lost 7; bases outside the gene matches: 4. This CDR3 is 13 amino acids long. DNA of the CDR3: TGTGCCAGCAGTTTAACCTACAGGGGTGGCTACACCTTC. Its translation is CASSLTYRGGYTF.

The V call is TRBV5-1, the J call TRBJ2-1; 7 bases align to TRBD1. With 2 bases clipped from V and 8 bases from J, the junction kept 4 bases outside the gene matches. CDR1 and CDR2 from the germline V gene are SGHRS and YFSETQ. The length of the CDR3 is 13 residues. The CDR3 sequence: CASSFRGPHEQFF. The CDR3 DNA sequence: TGCGCCAGCAGCTTTAGGGGGCCTCATGAGCAGTTCTTC. The whole variable domain, filled in from reference TRBV5-1 and TRBJ2-1, reads KAGVTQTPRYLIKTRGQQVTLSCSPISGHRSVSWYQQTPGQGLQFLFEYFSETQRNKGNFPGRFSGRQFSNSRSEMNVSTLELGDSALYLCASSFRGPHEQFFGPGTRLTVL.

This clonotype has more than one count but fewer than ten. The rearrangement joins TRBV19 to TRBJ1-5, with 12 positions matching TRBD1. The CDR3 has 16 residues. Losses at the gene ends were 7 bases for V and 7 bases for J; bases not matched to a gene: 11. Germline V CDR1 and CDR2: LNHDA, SQIVND (reference sequence). The CDR3 region is CASTPAGTGGGQPQHF. The CDR3 region has the DNA TGTGCCAGTACCCCGGCCGGGACAGGGGGCGGGCAGCCCCAGCATTTT.